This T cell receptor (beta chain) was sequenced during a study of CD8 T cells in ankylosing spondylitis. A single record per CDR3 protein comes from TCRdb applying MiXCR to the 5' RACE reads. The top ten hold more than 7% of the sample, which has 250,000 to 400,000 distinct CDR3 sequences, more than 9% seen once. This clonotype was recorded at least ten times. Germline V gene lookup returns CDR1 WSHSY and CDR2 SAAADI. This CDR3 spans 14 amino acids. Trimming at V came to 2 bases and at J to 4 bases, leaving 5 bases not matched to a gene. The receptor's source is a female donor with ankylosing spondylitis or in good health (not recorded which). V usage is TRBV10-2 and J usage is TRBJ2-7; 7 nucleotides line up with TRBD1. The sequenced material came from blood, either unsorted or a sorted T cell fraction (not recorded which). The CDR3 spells CASSERDRIYEQYF. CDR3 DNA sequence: TGCGCCAGCAGTGAGAGGGACAGAATATACGAGCAGTACTTC.